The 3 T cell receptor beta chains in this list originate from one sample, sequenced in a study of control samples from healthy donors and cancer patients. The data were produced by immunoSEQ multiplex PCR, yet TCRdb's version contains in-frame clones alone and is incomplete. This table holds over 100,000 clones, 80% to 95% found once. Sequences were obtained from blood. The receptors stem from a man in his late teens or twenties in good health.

Here the CDR3 reads CASSYRLAGGPNTGELFF. For the CDR3, the DNA is TGTGCCAGCAGTTACCGACTAGCGGGGGGGCCGAACACCGGGGAGCTGTTTTTT. The chain links TRBV7-6 to TRBJ2-2; TRBD2 aligns across 14 bases. The CDR3 covers 18 residues. J gave up 0 bases and V 6 bases, and 6 bases lay outside the gene matches. CDR1 is SGHVS and CDR2 is FNYEAQ in the germline V gene.

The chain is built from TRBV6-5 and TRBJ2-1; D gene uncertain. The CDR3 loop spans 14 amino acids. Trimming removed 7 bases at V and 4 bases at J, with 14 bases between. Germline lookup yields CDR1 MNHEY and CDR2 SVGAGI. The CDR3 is CASTPRRTYNEQFF. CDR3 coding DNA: TGTGCCAGCACCCCAAGACGAACGTACAATGAGCAGTTCTTC.

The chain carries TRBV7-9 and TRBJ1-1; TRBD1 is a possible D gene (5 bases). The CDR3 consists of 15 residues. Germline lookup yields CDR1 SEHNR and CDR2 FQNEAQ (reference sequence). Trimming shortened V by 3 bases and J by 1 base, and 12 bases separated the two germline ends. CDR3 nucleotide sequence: TGTGCCAGCAGCTTCAGGGCAACAGGGAACACTGAAGCTTTCTTT. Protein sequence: CASSFRATGNTEAFF.